A single sample gave rise to the 9 T cell receptor beta chains below, sequenced in a study of blood T cell repertoires in COVID-19. Using immunoSEQ multiplex PCR, the repertoire was profiled, and TCRdb retains in-frame clones only, with some absent. This sample has 370,000 or so clones, with approximately 87% found just once. Sample: PBMCs or T cells enriched from blood (not recorded which). The receptors shown here come from a man aged 25 to 40 who had recovered from COVID-19.

The chain combines TRBV30 with TRBJ2-1; a possible D gene is TRBD2 (6 bases). The V end was cut by 3 bases, the J end by 7 bases, with 10 bases between. CDR1 and CDR2 from the germline V gene are GTSNPN and SVGIG (reference sequence). This CDR3 has 12 amino acids. CDR3 sequence reads: CAWSASANEQFF. The CDR3 DNA follows: TGTGCCTGGAGCGCTAGCGCGAATGAGCAGTTCTTC.

V and J are TRBV5-1 and TRBJ2-3; D possibly corresponds to TRBD2 (5 bases). The CDR3 is 17 residues long. Germline V gives CDR1 SGHRS, CDR2 YFSETQ. Trimming took 2 bases from V and 2 from J, leaving 18 bases between them. CDR3 bases: TGCGCCAGCAGCTTCCTCGAGGGCGTCGGCTACACAGATACGCAGTATTTT. It yields the protein CASSFLEGVGYTDTQYF.

As for this clone: Other DNA sequences in this sample translate to the same CDR3. This chain links TRBV18 with TRBJ2-5; 9 bases line up with TRBD1. The CDR3 runs to 13 residues. The V gene's germline CDR1 is KGHSH and CDR2 LQKENI. V lost 3 bases, J lost 5 bases, and 1 base stayed unmatched. The CDR3 loop is CASSPGQGETQYF. The CDR3 region has the DNA TGTGCCAGCTCACCCGGACAGGGGGAGACCCAGTACTTC.

This clone turned up a few times. The chain employs TRBV18 and TRBJ2-2; D is possibly TRBD1 (5 bases). The CDR3 sequence is 15 residues long. V gave up 3 bases and J gave up 7 bases, with 15 bases separating them. CDR1 is KGHSH and CDR2 is LQKENI in the germline V gene. CDR3 sequence reads: CASSPRQGESGELFF. CDR3 bases: TGTGCCAGCTCACCGAGGCAGGGTGAGAGCGGGGAGCTGTTTTTT.

The V call is TRBV13, the J call TRBJ1-2; 7 bases are a match to TRBD1. The V segment lost 2 bases and the J segment 4 bases; nucleotides outside the gene matches: 7. Germline V lookup: CDR1 PRHDT, CDR2 FYEKMQ (reference sequence). This CDR3 is built from 15 residues. Here the CDR3 DNA reads TGTGCCAGCAGCTTATACAGGGGTCCGAGCTATGGCTACACCTTC. It yields the protein CASSLYRGPSYGYTF.

This clone was seen only once. CDR3 residues: CASSTTGGSEYF. The DNA of the CDR3 is TGTGCCAGCAGCACGACCGGGGGATCGGAGTACTTC. The chain carries TRBV11-2 and TRBJ2-7; TRBD2 might be the D (6 bases). The V gene lost 5 bases and the J gene lost 11 bases, with 16 bases spanning the gap. This CDR3 has 12 amino acids. Germline CDR1 SGHAT, CDR2 FQNNGV.

The chain links TRBV6-5 to TRBJ2-7; 7 nucleotides match TRBD1. The trim removed 5 bases at V and 0 bases at J, leaving 7 bases unmatched. The CDR3 loop spans 15 amino acids. The germline V gene encodes CDR1 MNHEY and CDR2 SVGAGI. This CDR3 is CASSPGTVYSYEQYF. The CDR3 coding sequence is TGTGCCAGCAGTCCCGGGACAGTCTACTCCTACGAGCAGTACTTC.

The V gene is TRBV10-2, the J gene TRBJ1-1, with TRBD1 as a possible D gene (5 bases). The CDR3 sequence is 14 residues long. Trimming shortened V by 5 bases and J by 2 bases, and 12 bases separated the two germline ends. Germline-derived CDR1 and CDR2 are WSHSY and SAAADI. The CDR3 nucleotides read TGCGCCAGCAGTACCAGGGTGGTAAACACTGAAGCTTTCTTT. Its protein product is CASSTRVVNTEAFF.

The chain joins TRBV7-8 to TRBJ1-2; D ambiguous. V shed 3 bases and J shed 0 bases, with 5 bases lying between them. Germline CDR1 and CDR2: SGHVS and FQNEAQ. The CDR3 runs 13 residues. In nucleotides, the CDR3 is TGTGCCAGCAGCTTGAGCACTAACTATGGCTACACCTTC. Its translation: CASSLSTNYGYTF.